The T cell receptor (beta chain) under discussion was sequenced for a study of graft-versus-host responses after intestinal transplantation. Study details: Every one of the recipients received anti-thymocyte globulin induction and afterwards took tacrolimus and steroids for around 3 years.

This CDR3 has 15 residues. The V and J ends lost 4 bases and 0 bases, in that order; junction bases with no gene match: 5. CDR1 is MNHEY, CDR2 SMNVEV, per germline (reference sequence). Some clones are missing from TCRdb's copy, which holds only in-frame ones; the method was immunoSEQ multiplex PCR. Here the sample spans under 95,000 clones, around 80% being singletons. Concerning this clone: Antigen specificity is unknown.

This TCR was recovered from a human donor who received an intestinal transplant. The sequencing used unstimulated CD4+ T cells sorted from spleen or lymph node cells, collected before intestinal transplant. The chain links TRBV27 to TRBJ1-1; 7 bases are a match to TRBD1. The CDR3 DNA is TGTGCCAGCAGTTCCCGGGGGACAGTGAACACTGAAGCTTTCTTT. It yields the protein CASSSRGTVNTEAFF.